Following are 14 T cell receptor beta chains from one sample sequenced in a study of shared clonotypes between healthy human individuals. Naive CD8 cells lacked CD45RO and underwent positive selection for CCR7, leaving out terminally differentiated effector memory CD45RA+ cells. Sequencing used immunoSEQ multiplex PCR; TCRdb keeps in-frame clones, though not all of them. The data show more than 2 million clones, approximately 94% seen once. Sequencing input: naive CD8+ T cells sorted from blood. Every receptor here comes from a man younger than 35 in good health.

The chain recombines TRBV2 with TRBJ2-1; D might be TRBD2 (5 bases). From germline, CDR1 is SNHLY and CDR2 FYNNEI. CDR3 size: 15 residues. V dropped 3 bases and J dropped 4 bases, with 13 bases sitting between them. For the CDR3, the DNA is TGTGCCAGCAGTGAGACTACTTTGGGGTACAATGAGCAGTTCTTC. Translation gives CASSETTLGYNEQFF.

The V gene is TRBV6-6, the J gene TRBJ1-2, with a tentative D call TRBD1 (5 bases). Per germline, CDR1 MNHNY and CDR2 SVGAGI (reference sequence). CDR3 length: 12 residues. V was clipped by 6 bases and J by 1 base, with 6 bases between them. CDR3 sequence (DNA): TGTGCCAGCAGAGGGGTTAACTATGGCTACACCTTC. Protein: CASRGVNYGYTF.

The V and J genes are TRBV10-2 and TRBJ2-4, with D tentatively TRBD2 (5 bases). Trimming took off 2 bases at V and 3 bases at J, with 14 bases between the two ends. In germline, CDR1 is WSHSY, CDR2 SAAADI. This CDR3 region has 16 residues. The CDR3 DNA reads as TGCGCCAGCAGTGAGGAGGGAGAGGGAATCAAAAACATTCAGTACTTC. Translation gives CASSEEGEGIKNIQYF.

This clone appeared a few times. The chain is built from TRBV4-3 and TRBJ1-3; possibly TRBD1 for D (5 bases). This CDR3 region has 18 residues. Germline V gives CDR1 LGHNA, CDR2 YSLEER. Trimming took off 0 bases at V and 4 bases at J, with 19 bases between the two ends. The CDR3 DNA follows: TGCGCCAGCAGCCAAGATTTAGGACCGGGACGAATAGGAAACACCATATATTTT. Its translation is CASSQDLGPGRIGNTIYF.

The chain uses TRBV9 and TRBJ2-7; TRBD2 is a possible D gene (6 bases). This CDR3 comprises 13 residues. Trimming removed 4 bases from V and 4 bases from J, with 12 bases in between. The germline V gene has CDR1 SGDLS and CDR2 YYNGEE. The CDR3 sequence is CASSPTGEYEQYF. In nucleotides, the CDR3 is TGTGCCAGCAGCCCTACGGGGGAGTACGAGCAGTACTTC.

V usage is TRBV5-4 and J usage is TRBJ2-2; D unclear. Trimming left V 3 bases short and J 1 base short, with 7 bases between. Looked up from germline, CDR1 is SGHNT and CDR2 is YYREEE (reference sequence). The CDR3 loop spans 14 amino acids. DNA for the CDR3: TGTGCCAGCAGCTGGACGGAGAACACCGGGGAGCTGTTTTTT. This codes for CASSWTENTGELFF. The full variable domain, completed using reference TRBV5-4 and TRBJ2-2, is ETGVTQSPTHLIKTRGQQVTLRCSSQSGHNTVSWYQQALGQGPQFIFQYYREEENGRGNFPPRFSGLQFPNYSSELNVNALELDDSALYLCASSWTENTGELFFGEGSRLTVL.

The V and J genes are TRBV5-5 and TRBJ1-5; D is perhaps TRBD1 (5 bases). Trimming removed 1 base at V and 5 bases at J, with 10 bases between. Germline-derived CDR1 and CDR2 are SGHKS and YYEKEE (reference sequence). The CDR3 has 14 residues. Here the CDR3 DNA reads TGTGCCAGCAGCTTGAATTGGGGGGATCAGCCCCAGCATTTT. Translation gives CASSLNWGDQPQHF.

Of note for this clone: This CDR3 is also generated by other DNA sequences in the sample. CDR3 sequence: CASSLEGTGELFF. The CDR3 region has the DNA TGTGCCAGCAGCTTAGAAGGGACCGGGGAGCTGTTTTTT. The chain recombines TRBV7-9 with TRBJ2-2; D gene ambiguous. Germline CDR1 SEHNR, CDR2 FQNEAQ (reference sequence). With 1 base removed from V and 5 bases from J, the gap between germline ends came to 5 bases. CDR3 length: 13 amino acids.

The chain recombines TRBV13 with TRBJ1-2, with D perhaps TRBD1 (5 bases). This CDR3 has 12 amino acids. CDR1 and CDR2 from the germline V gene are PRHDT and FYEKMQ (reference sequence). V was clipped by 5 bases and J by 8 bases, with 12 bases between them. This CDR3 is CASSPSTDGYTF. The CDR3 DNA sequence: TGTGCCAGCAGCCCGTCGACAGACGGCTACACCTTC.

The V gene is TRBV6-5, the J gene TRBJ1-2, with 10 positions matching TRBD1. The V gene end was trimmed by 6 bases and the J gene end by 1 base; junction bases not matched to a gene: 2. The CDR3 runs 14 residues. Germline loops: CDR1 MNHEY, CDR2 SVGAGI. Here the CDR3 reads CASRGTGVNYGYTF. CDR3 sequence (DNA): TGTGCCAGCAGGGGGACAGGGGTTAACTATGGCTACACCTTC.

A word on this clone: Distinct nucleotide sequences in the sample also encode this CDR3. The genes are TRBV7-8 and TRBJ1-1; TRBD1 is a possible D gene (6 bases). Germline V gene lookup returns CDR1 SGHVS and CDR2 FQNEAQ. V lost 5 bases and J lost 0, with 10 bases in between. CDR3 length equals 14 residues. CDR3 residues: CASSPQGLNTEAFF. CDR3 DNA sequence: TGTGCCAGCAGCCCACAGGGTTTGAACACTGAAGCTTTCTTT.

The chain recombines TRBV5-6 with TRBJ1-1, with D hard to call. Germline CDR1 is SGHDT and CDR2 is YYEEEE. The germline V and J ends were trimmed by 5 bases and 1 base, with 9 bases remaining between them. The CDR3 runs to 13 residues. The CDR3 loop reads CASRMDGNTEAFF. The CDR3 nucleotides read TGTGCCAGCAGAATGGACGGGAACACTGAAGCTTTCTTT.

For this clone: One base away lies a much larger clone, so this may be a sequencing read error. The sample carries other DNA sequences with the same CDR3. This chain uses TRBV19 with TRBJ2-7; D tentatively reads TRBD1 or TRBD2 (5 bases each). The CDR3 extends over 11 amino acids. In germline, CDR1 is LNHDA, CDR2 SQIVND (reference sequence). V gave up 3 bases and J gave up 6 bases, with 6 bases separating them. CDR3 amino acids: CASSIGGEQYF. The CDR3 DNA reads as TGTGCCAGTAGTATTGGGGGCGAGCAGTACTTC.

Note on this clone: The junction departs from the called germline gene at one end, perhaps through a read error. In the same sample, other DNA sequences code for this CDR3. The chain is built from TRBV11-2 and TRBJ2-3, with no clear D. Germline values: CDR1 SGHAT, CDR2 FQNNGV. The CDR3 has 16 residues. CDR3 sequence: CASSSIRSYLTDTQYF. The CDR3, as DNA: TGCGCCAGCAGCTCTATAAGAAGTTACCTCACAGATACGCAGTATTTT.